This T cell receptor (beta chain) was retrieved from a study of shared clonotypes between healthy human individuals. Study outcomes and limitations: Generally, estimated richness proved larger in naive subsets than it did in memory subsets.

With regard to this clone: Its cognate antigen is unknown.

Authors' analysis steps: ImmunoSEQ gave junction-only sequences without quality scores, so filtering differed. Using immunoSEQ multiplex PCR, the repertoire was profiled, and TCRdb retains in-frame clones only, with some absent. The DNA was the basis for D and trimming; V, J and clone size are from that table. The data contain about 1.5 million clones, under 99% of them singletons. In germline, CDR1 is WSHSY, CDR2 SAAADI. Trimming left V 0 bases short and J 3 bases short, with 5 bases between. The CDR3 loop spans 13 amino acids. The rearrangement uses TRBV10-2 and TRBJ1-2, with D unclear. Material for sequencing was naive CD4+ T cells sorted from blood. As for subset: CD45RA+ positively selected. The TCR was taken from a man between 25 and 39 years old in good health. DNA for the CDR3: TGCGCCAGCAGTGAGTCGGCCGACTATGGCTACACCTTC. Its translation is CASSESADYGYTF.